This TCR beta chain was profiled in a study of cytomegalovirus exposure and HLA in healthy donors. 60 Vbeta and 13 Jbeta primers were used in PCR. Profiled with immunoSEQ multiplex PCR; TCRdb holds only in-frame clones, not every one. The sample includes 99,000 or so clones, roughly three quarters of them seen just once. Trimming took off 5 bases at V and 2 bases at J, with 9 bases between the two ends. The CDR3 length is 13 residues. Germline loops: CDR1 MNHEY, CDR2 SVGAGI. The sample comprised PBMCs. The TCR originated in a man between 35 and 55 years old in good health and CMV-seronegative. The rearrangement links TRBV6-5 to TRBJ1-2; no reliable D call. As DNA, the CDR3 is TGTGCCAGCAGTGAATACAGCAACTATGGCTACACCTTC. This encodes CASSEYSNYGYTF.